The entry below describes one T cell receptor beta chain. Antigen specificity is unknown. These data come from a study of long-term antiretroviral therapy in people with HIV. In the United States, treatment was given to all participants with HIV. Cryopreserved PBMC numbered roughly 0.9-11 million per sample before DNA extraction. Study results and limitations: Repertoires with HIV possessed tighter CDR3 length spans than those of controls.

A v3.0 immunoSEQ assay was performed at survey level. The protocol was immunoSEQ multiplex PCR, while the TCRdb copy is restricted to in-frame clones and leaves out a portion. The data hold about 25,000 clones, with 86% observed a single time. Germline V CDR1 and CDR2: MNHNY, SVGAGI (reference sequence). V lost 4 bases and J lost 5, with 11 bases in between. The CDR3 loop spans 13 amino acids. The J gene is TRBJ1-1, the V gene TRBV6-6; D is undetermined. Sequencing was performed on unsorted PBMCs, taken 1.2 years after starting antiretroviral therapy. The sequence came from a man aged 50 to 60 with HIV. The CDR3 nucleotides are TGTGCCAGCAGTTCGTCAGGTGGGACTGAAGCTTTCTTT. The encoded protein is CASSSSGGTEAFF.